The next 12 T cell receptor beta chains were all read from a single sample in a study of cytotoxic CD8 clonotypes in ibrutinib-treated CLL. Here immunoSEQ multiplex PCR was the method, and the copy in TCRdb shows in-frame clones only, minus some. The sample has approximately 130,000 clones, around four fifths seen once. This specimen consisted of PBMCs, obtained after 24 months of ibrutinib treatment. These receptors all come from a human donor with chronic lymphocytic leukemia.

The chain uses TRBV19 and TRBJ1-1; maybe TRBD1 (5 bases). CDR1 and CDR2 from the germline V gene are LNHDA and SQIVND (reference sequence). The ends were cut back, 5 bases at V and 1 base at J, with 14 bases in the middle. The CDR3 runs to 15 residues. CDR3 sequence: CASSPGGRQNTEAFF. The DNA of the CDR3 is TGTGCCAGTAGTCCCGGGGGACGGCAGAACACTGAAGCTTTCTTT.

A single count supports this clone. V is TRBV10-1 and J is TRBJ1-6, with unresolved D. Trimming shortened V by 2 bases and J by 7 bases, and 12 bases separated the two germline ends. The CDR3 covers 15 residues. The germline V gene encodes CDR1 WNHNN and CDR2 SYGVQD (reference sequence). For the CDR3, the DNA is TGCGCCAGCAGTGAGGATACGGCAGCCAATTCACCCCTCCACTTT. Translation: CASSEDTAANSPLHF.

The chain joins TRBV6-1 to TRBJ2-7; the match to TRBD1 covers 10 bases. Trimming cost V 4 bases and J 7 bases; bases outside gene matches: 4. This CDR3 contains 13 residues. Germline lookup yields CDR1 MNHNS and CDR2 SASEGT. DNA for the CDR3: TGTGCCAGCAGTGGACAGGGGGCTGGGGAGCAGTACTTC. This codes for CASSGQGAGEQYF.

This chain connects TRBV14 to TRBJ1-4; 9 bases fit TRBD1. This CDR3 is built from 16 residues. CDR1 and CDR2 from the germline V gene are SGHDN and FVKESK. J gave up 5 bases and V 2 bases, and 6 bases lay outside the gene matches. Written as DNA, the CDR3 is TGTGCCAGCAGCCAAAGAACCGGGACAGGGAATGAAAAACTGTTTTTT. Protein sequence: CASSQRTGTGNEKLFF.

This sequence joins TRBV30 and TRBJ1-2; D is ambiguous. This CDR3 region has 13 residues. Trimming cost V 0 bases and J 8 bases, with 13 bases left between them. Looked up from germline, CDR1 is GTSNPN and CDR2 is SVGIG (reference sequence). The CDR3 loop reads CAWSVGTNLGYTF. DNA of the CDR3: TGTGCCTGGAGTGTGGGAACTAATCTAGGCTACACCTTC.

The rearrangement uses TRBV4-2 and TRBJ2-1; maybe TRBD1 (6 bases). This CDR3 has 18 residues. Germline assignment: CDR1 LGHNA and CDR2 YNFKEQ. Trimming removed 0 bases at V and 7 bases at J, with 22 bases between. The CDR3 reads CASSQDLRGSLSGNEQFF. The CDR3 DNA sequence: TGTGCCAGCAGCCAAGATCTAAGGGGGTCTTTAAGTGGGAATGAGCAGTTCTTC.

The CDR3, as DNA: TGTGCCAGCAGTGACCCCAGTAGCACAGATACGCAGTATTTT. Its translation: CASSDPSSTDTQYF. The rearrangement links TRBV25-1 to TRBJ2-3, with unresolved D. The CDR3 loop spans 14 amino acids. The germline V gene encodes CDR1 MGHDK and CDR2 SYGVNS. V dropped 3 bases and J dropped 0 bases, with 7 bases sitting between them.

The chain joins TRBV7-2 to TRBJ2-7; the match to TRBD2 covers 8 bases. From germline, CDR1 is SGHTA and CDR2 FQGNSA. The trim removed 5 bases at V and 3 bases at J, leaving 9 bases unmatched. CDR3 length: 15 amino acids. The CDR3 is CASSRRAGGNYEQYF. CDR3 DNA: TGTGCCAGCAGCCGGCGGGCGGGGGGAAACTACGAGCAGTACTTC.

V usage is TRBV19 and J usage is TRBJ1-5, with D perhaps matching TRBD1 (5 bases). Germline V lookup: CDR1 LNHDA, CDR2 SQIVND (reference sequence). This CDR3 has 15 residues. Trimming removed 5 bases at V and 2 bases at J, with 13 bases between. As DNA, the CDR3 is TGTGCCAGTAGTTTTGGAGGGACCGGCAATCAGCCCCAGCATTTT. It translates to CASSFGGTGNQPQHF.

This chain uses TRBV30 with TRBJ1-2; perhaps TRBD1 as D (5 bases). Germline CDR1 reads GTSNPN; CDR2 reads SVGIG (reference sequence). V was trimmed by 4 bases and J by 13 bases, leaving 16 bases between them. This CDR3 spans 11 amino acids. The CDR3 nucleotides are TGTGCCTGGACGGCGGGAGGGGCCCCCACCTTC. Translated, it gives CAWTAGGAPTF.

This chain uses TRBV10-2 with TRBJ2-7, with D unclear. This CDR3 is built from 13 residues. Trimming removed 4 bases at V and 5 bases at J, with 12 bases between. Per germline, CDR1 WSHSY and CDR2 SAAADI. The CDR3 loop reads CASSVGNGDEQYF. CDR3 coding DNA: TGCGCCAGCAGTGTAGGGAACGGCGACGAGCAGTACTTC.

CDR3 in amino acids: CASSLSRAGHTF. Written as DNA, the CDR3 is TGTGCCAGCAGCTTATCACGAGCAGGGCACACCTTC. This sequence joins TRBV11-2 and TRBJ1-2, with TRBD1 as a possible D gene (5 bases). In germline, CDR1 is SGHAT, CDR2 FQNNGV. V dropped 2 bases and J dropped 12 bases, with 13 bases sitting between them. The CDR3 consists of 12 residues.